This paragraph covers one TCR beta chain sequence. The sample is drawn from a study of blood T cell repertoires in COVID-19. Study-wide context: Samples of COVID-19 (acute and convalescent) were obtained from the United States, Italy and Spain. Sample material is recorded as cDNA or gDNA derived from T cells, B-cell-depleted T cells, or PBMCs.

The protocol was immunoSEQ multiplex PCR, while the TCRdb copy is restricted to in-frame clones and leaves out a portion. The table lists some 90,000 clones, 89% of them singletons. CDR1 is SEHNR, CDR2 FQNEAQ, per germline (reference sequence). The CDR3 loop spans 17 amino acids. The trim removed 4 bases at V and 1 base at J, leaving 7 bases unmatched. The receptor comes from a woman over 75 with active COVID-19. V usage is TRBV7-9 and J usage is TRBJ2-2; 9 positions agree with TRBD2. Source material: peripheral blood. DNA for the CDR3: TGTGCCAGCAGCTATAATAGCGGGGGAATGAACACCGGGGAGCTGTTTTTT. Its translation: CASSYNSGGMNTGELFF.